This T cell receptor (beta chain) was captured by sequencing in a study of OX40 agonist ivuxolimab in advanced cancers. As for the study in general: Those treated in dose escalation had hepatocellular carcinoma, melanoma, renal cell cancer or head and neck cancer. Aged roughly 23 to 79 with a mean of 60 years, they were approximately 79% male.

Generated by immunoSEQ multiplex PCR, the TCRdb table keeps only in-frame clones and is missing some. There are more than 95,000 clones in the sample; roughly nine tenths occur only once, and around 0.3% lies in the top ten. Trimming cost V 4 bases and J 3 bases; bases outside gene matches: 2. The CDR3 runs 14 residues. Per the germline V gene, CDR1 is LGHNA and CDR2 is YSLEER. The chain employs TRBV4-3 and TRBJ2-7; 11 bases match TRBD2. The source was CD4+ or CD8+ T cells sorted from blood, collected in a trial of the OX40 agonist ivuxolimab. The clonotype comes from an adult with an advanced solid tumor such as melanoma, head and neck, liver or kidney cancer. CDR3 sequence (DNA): TGCGCCAGCAGCCCGGGACTAGCGGTCTACGAGCAGTACTTC. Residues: CASSPGLAVYEQYF.